This paragraph covers one T cell receptor beta chain sequence. In the original analysis: Quantification of nucleated cells was approximated via reference gene primer amplification. Assay used: immunoSEQ multiplex PCR; TCRdb lists only in-frame clones, some missing. V and J calls plus clone size are reproduced from that table; the DNA served to infer D and trimming. The repertoire consists of over 300,000 clones, with about 90% occurring once and the leading ten covering 6.5% to 8%. This record comes from a study of blood T cell repertoires in COVID-19. Study as a whole: Collection of acute and convalescent COVID-19 samples took place in the United States, Italy and Spain. Sources were T cells, B-cell-depleted T cells, or PBMCs; the material itself was cDNA or gDNA.

V dropped 10 bases and J dropped 7; count of bases not matched to a gene: 7. CDR1 is ENHRY, CDR2 SYGVKD, per germline. This CDR3 has 14 amino acids. Sample: peripheral blood. The source is a man younger than 35 with active or convalescent COVID-19. The chain employs TRBV10-3 and TRBJ2-1; the match to TRBD2 covers 13 bases. In DNA form, the CDR3 reads TGTGCCAACGCCGGGACTAGCGGGAAAAATGAGCAGTTCTTC. Protein: CANAGTSGKNEQFF.